A selection of T cell receptor beta chains follows, all from one sample in a study of CD8 T cells in Susac syndrome. MiXCR, applied by TCRdb to the immunoSEQ multiplex PCR reads, yields one record per CDR3 protein. In the table there are 150,000 to 200,000 distinct CDR3 sequences, roughly 94% of which are singletons. The sequencing input was CD8+ T cells from PBMCs. The receptors come from a human donor with Susac syndrome. Each CDR3 is given with its conserved first and last residue. A D gene is named only where the DNA matches it firmly. Rows may omit the clone size; those that give it use once, few, many or a size class.

j_call	v_call	clone_size	d_call	cdr3_nt	cdr3_aa
TRBJ2-7	TRBV4-1	.	TRBD2	TGCGCCAGCAGCCAGGGGGGGGGAGTCCTCTCCTACGAGCAGTACTTC	CASSQGGGVLSYEQYF
TRBJ2-1	TRBV5-6	once	TRBD1	TGTGCCAGCGGGCAGGGGGCCAGGTGGGAGCAGTTCTTC	CASGQGARWEQFF
TRBJ2-1	TRBV11-2	.	.	TGTGCCAGCAGCCAGGAGGCAGCGGGCGATGAGCAGTTCTTC	CASSQEAAGDEQFF
TRBJ2-7	TRBV6-6	.	.	TGTGCCAGCAGTTACACGGGACTGATGGCGGGTTACGAGCAGTACTTC	CASSYTGLMAGYEQYF
TRBJ1-5	TRBV3-1	.	.	TGTGCCAGCAGCCAAGCCGGGAGAAGGAATCAGCCCCAGCATTTT	CASSQAGRRNQPQHF
TRBJ1-1	TRBV19	.	.	TGTGCCAGTAGTAAGGGGAAAACTGGTAACACTGAAGCTTTCTTT	CASSKGKTGNTEAFF
TRBJ1-2	TRBV29-1	.	.	TGCAGCGTACCACAGGATTTCTATGGCTACACCTTC	CSVPQDFYGYTF
TRBJ2-7	TRBV13	.	TRBD2	TGTGCCAGCAGAAAGAGCGGGGGGCTAATCGACGAGCAGTACTTC	CASRKSGGLIDEQYF
TRBJ2-1	TRBV5-1	.	TRBD1	TGCGCCAGCAGCTACACAGGGGCCGAGCAGTTCTTC	CASSYTGAEQFF
TRBJ1-5	TRBV16	.	.	TGTGCCAGCAGCCAACTTCTACAGAGTAGCAATCAGCCCCAGCATTTT	CASSQLLQSSNQPQHF
TRBJ2-7	TRBV29-1	.	.	TGCAGCGTGTCGACAGGTTTTTCCTACGAGCAGTACTTC	CSVSTGFSYEQYF
TRBJ1-4	TRBV6-6	.	.	TGTGCCAGCAGAACGCCGTATGGGGAAATTAATGAAAAACTGTTTTTT	CASRTPYGEINEKLFF
TRBJ2-7	TRBV20-1	.	.	TGCAGTGCTCCGGCACCTCACTACGAGCAGTACTTC	CSAPAPHYEQYF
TRBJ1-4	TRBV5-1	.	.	TGCGCCAGCAGCGAGACCTCCGGGACTTCCGAAAAACTGTTTTTT	CASSETSGTSEKLFF
TRBJ1-2	TRBV29-1	once	.	TGCAGCGTTGAACAGGCTGGGACTTATGGCTACACCTTC	CSVEQAGTYGYTF
TRBJ1-2	TRBV7-2	.	.	TGTGCCAGCAGCTTAGCAGGAGGGCAGGGTGGCTACACCTTC	CASSLAGGQGGYTF
TRBJ1-3	TRBV24-1	.	.	TGTGCCACCAGTGATGGAGGGAGCTCTGGAAACACCATATATTTT	CATSDGGSSGNTIYF
TRBJ2-7	TRBV5-1	.	.	TGCGCCAGCAGCTTGGAAGGACAAACTTCCTACGAGCAGTACTTC	CASSLEGQTSYEQYF
TRBJ2-3	TRBV7-8	.	.	TGTGCCAGCAGCTTAGAAAGGAGTTCAGATACGCAGTATTTT	CASSLERSSDTQYF
TRBJ2-7	TRBV11-1	.	.	TGTGCCAGCAGCTCAGATAGCGGTGATTCCTACGAGCAGTACTTC	CASSSDSGDSYEQYF
TRBJ2-1	TRBV12-5	.	TRBD2	TGTGCTAGTGGTTTGATTCTAGCGGGAGGGGGCCATGAGCAGTTCTTC	CASGLILAGGGHEQFF
TRBJ2-2	TRBV30	.	.	TGTGCCTGGAGGACGGCAGGGAGGACCGGGGAGCTGTTTTTT	CAWRTAGRTGELFF
TRBJ2-2	TRBV12-3/TRBV12-4	.	.	TGTGCAAACCGGGTAGCCGGGGAGCTGTTTTTT	CANRVAGELFF
TRBJ1-2	TRBV20-1	.	TRBD1	TGCAGTGCCCAAGCGACAGGGTTCTTAAGCGCCGGCTACACCTTC	CSAQATGFLSAGYTF
TRBJ1-4	TRBV25-1	.	.	TGTGCCAGCAGTGAATTGAGAGCTCATGAAAAACTGTTTTTT	CASSELRAHEKLFF
TRBJ2-5	TRBV4-1	.	.	TGCGCCAGCAGCCAAGATCGTCCTATCGGAGAGACCCAGTACTTC	CASSQDRPIGETQYF
TRBJ1-4	TRBV28	few	TRBD1	TGTGCCAGCAGCTGGGACAGAACTAATGAAAAACTGTTTTTT	CASSWDRTNEKLFF
TRBJ2-7	TRBV7-3	.	TRBD1	TGTGCCAGCAGCTTGGTAGGGGGCGGCTCCTACGAGCAGTACTTC	CASSLVGGGSYEQYF
TRBJ1-1	TRBV4-1	.	TRBD1	TGCGCCAGCAGTCGGACAGGGGACACTGAAGCTTTCTTT	CASSRTGDTEAFF
TRBJ2-7	TRBV20-1	.	.	TGCAGTGCTAGAGGCAGGGGTTGGGACGAGCAGTACTTC	CSARGRGWDEQYF
TRBJ1-1	TRBV2	once	TRBD1	TGTGCCAGCAGTGAGGGACAGGGATTCGTAAACACTGAAGCTTTCTTT	CASSEGQGFVNTEAFF
TRBJ2-7	TRBV28	once	.	TGTGCCAGCAGTTTAGAGGATGATTACGAGCAGTACTTC	CASSLEDDYEQYF
TRBJ1-4	TRBV30	.	.	TGTGCCTGGAGCGGGGGCAGGGGAGGAAAACTGTTTTTT	CAWSGGRGGKLFF
TRBJ2-1	TRBV6-6	.	.	TGTGCCAGCAGTGTCCGAGACTACAATGAGCAGTTCTTC	CASSVRDYNEQFF
TRBJ1-2	TRBV29-1	.	.	TGCAGCGCGGGGGATTTGGGCTATGGCTACACCTTC	CSAGDLGYGYTF
TRBJ2-7	TRBV2	.	.	TGTGCCAGCAGTGACTCAATGCCCTTCGAGCAGTACTTC	CASSDSMPFEQYF
TRBJ2-5	TRBV20-1	.	.	TGCAGTGCCATTCACGTCGGGCAGGGCCCAATGGAGACCCAGTACTTC	CSAIHVGQGPMETQYF